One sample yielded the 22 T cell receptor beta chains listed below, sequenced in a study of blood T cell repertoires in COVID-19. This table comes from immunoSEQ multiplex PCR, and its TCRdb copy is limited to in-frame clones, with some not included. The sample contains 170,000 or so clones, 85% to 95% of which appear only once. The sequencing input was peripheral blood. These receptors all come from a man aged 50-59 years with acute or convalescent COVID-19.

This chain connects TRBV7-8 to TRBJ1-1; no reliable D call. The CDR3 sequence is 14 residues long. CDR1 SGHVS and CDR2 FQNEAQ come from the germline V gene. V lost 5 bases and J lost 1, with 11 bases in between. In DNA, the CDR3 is TGTGCCAGCAGCCATACGACAAGGAACACTGAAGCTTTCTTT. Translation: CASSHTTRNTEAFF.

CDR3 bases: TGTGCCAGCAGTGAAAGGACTAGCCTCTCCGGGGAGCTGTTTTTT. Amino acid sequence: CASSERTSLSGELFF. The chain recombines TRBV2 with TRBJ2-2; 8 bases are a match to TRBD2. This CDR3 region has 15 residues. V dropped 2 bases and J dropped 6; count of bases not matched to a gene: 5. Germline CDR1 and CDR2: SNHLY and FYNNEI.

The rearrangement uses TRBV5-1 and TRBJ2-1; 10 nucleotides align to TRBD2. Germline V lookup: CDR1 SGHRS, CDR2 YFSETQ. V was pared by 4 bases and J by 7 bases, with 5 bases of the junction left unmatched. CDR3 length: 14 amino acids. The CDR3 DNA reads TGCGCCAGCAGCCCTTGGACTAGCGGAAATGAGCAGTTCTTC. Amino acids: CASSPWTSGNEQFF. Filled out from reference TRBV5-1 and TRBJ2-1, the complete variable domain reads KAGVTQTPRYLIKTRGQQVTLSCSPISGHRSVSWYQQTPGQGLQFLFEYFSETQRNKGNFPGRFSGRQFSNSRSEMNVSTLELGDSALYLCASSPWTSGNEQFFGPGTRLTVL.

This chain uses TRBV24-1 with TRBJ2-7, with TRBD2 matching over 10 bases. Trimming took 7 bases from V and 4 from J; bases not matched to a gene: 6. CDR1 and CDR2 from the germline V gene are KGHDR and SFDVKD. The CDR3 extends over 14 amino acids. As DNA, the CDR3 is TGTGCCACCAGCCCTAGCGGGAGTACTTACGAGCAGTACTTC. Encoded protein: CATSPSGSTYEQYF.

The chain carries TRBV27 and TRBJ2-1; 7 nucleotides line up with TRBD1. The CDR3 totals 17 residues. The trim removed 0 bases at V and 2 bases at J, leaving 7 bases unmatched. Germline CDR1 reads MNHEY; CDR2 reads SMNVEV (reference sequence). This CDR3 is CASSLSRGGVPYNEQFF. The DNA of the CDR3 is TGTGCCAGCAGTTTATCTCGAGGGGGCGTTCCCTACAATGAGCAGTTCTTC.

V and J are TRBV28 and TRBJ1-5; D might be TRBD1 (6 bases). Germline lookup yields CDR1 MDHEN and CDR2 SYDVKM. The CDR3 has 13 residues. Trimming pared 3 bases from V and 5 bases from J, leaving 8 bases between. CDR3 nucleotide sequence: TGTGCCAGCAGTTTCCGGACAGATCAGCCCCAGCATTTT. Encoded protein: CASSFRTDQPQHF.

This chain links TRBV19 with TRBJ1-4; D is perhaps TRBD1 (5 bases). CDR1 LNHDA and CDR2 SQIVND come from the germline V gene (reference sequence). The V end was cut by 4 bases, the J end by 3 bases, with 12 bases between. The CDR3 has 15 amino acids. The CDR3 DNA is TGTGCCAGTAGTAATTTCAGGGATGCTAATGAAAAACTGTTTTTT. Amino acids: CASSNFRDANEKLFF. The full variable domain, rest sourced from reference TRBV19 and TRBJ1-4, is DGGITQSPKYLFRKEGQNVTLSCEQNLNHDAMYWYRQDPGQGLRLIYYSQIVNDFQKGDIAEGYSVSREKKESFPLTVTSAQKNPTAFYLCASSNFRDANEKLFFGSGTQLSVL.

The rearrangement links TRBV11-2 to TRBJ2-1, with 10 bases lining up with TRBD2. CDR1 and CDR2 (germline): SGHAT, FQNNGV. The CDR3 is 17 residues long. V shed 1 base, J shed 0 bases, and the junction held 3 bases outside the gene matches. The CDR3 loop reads CASSLGSSGGSYNEQFF. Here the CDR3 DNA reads TGTGCCAGCAGCTTAGGTTCTAGCGGGGGCTCCTACAATGAGCAGTTCTTC. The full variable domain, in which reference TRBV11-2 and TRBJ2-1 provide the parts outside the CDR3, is EAGVAQSPRYKIIEKRQSVAFWCNPISGHATLYWYQQILGQGPKLLIQFQNNGVVDDSQLPKDRFSAERLKGVDSTLKIQPAKLEDSAVYLCASSLGSSGGSYNEQFFGPGTRLTVL.

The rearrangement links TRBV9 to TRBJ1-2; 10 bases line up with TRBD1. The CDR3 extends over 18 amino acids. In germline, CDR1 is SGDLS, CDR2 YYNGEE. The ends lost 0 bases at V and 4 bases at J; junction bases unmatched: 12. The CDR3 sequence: CASSVGGTGEYDSYGYTF. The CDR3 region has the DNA TGTGCCAGCAGCGTAGGGGGGACAGGGGAGTATGATAGCTATGGCTACACCTTC.

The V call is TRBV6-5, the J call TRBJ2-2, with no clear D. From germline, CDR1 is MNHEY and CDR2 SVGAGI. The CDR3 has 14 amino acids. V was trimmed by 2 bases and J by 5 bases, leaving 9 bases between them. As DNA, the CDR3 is TGTGCCAGCAGTTACCTTTCGACAACCGGGGAGCTGTTTTTT. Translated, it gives CASSYLSTTGELFF.

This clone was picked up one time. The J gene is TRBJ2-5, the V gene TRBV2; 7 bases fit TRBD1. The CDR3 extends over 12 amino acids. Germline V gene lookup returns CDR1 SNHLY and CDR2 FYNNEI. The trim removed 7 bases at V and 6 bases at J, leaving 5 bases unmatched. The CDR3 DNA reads TGTGCCAGCAACCCGACAGGGAAGACCCAGTACTTC. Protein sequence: CASNPTGKTQYF.

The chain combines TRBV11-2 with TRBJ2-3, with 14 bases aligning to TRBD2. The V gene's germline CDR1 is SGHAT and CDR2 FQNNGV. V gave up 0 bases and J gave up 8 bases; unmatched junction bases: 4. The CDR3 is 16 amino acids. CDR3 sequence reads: CASSLEGLAGGSTQYF. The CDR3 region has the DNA TGTGCCAGCAGCTTAGAAGGACTAGCGGGAGGTTCTACGCAGTATTTT.

This CDR3 is CASSVTREWGYTF. The CDR3 DNA reads as TGCGCCAGCAGCGTCACCAGGGAATGGGGCTACACCTTC. The J gene is TRBJ1-2, the V gene TRBV5-1; D perhaps matches TRBD1 (5 bases). In germline, CDR1 is SGHRS, CDR2 YFSETQ. V was shortened by 4 bases and J by 8 bases, with 15 bases between the two germline ends. CDR3 length equals 13 residues.

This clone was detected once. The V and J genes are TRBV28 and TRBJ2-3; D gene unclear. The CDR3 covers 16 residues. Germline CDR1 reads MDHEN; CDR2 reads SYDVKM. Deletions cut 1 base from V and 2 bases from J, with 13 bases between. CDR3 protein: CASSLLRTVHTDTQYF. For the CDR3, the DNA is TGTGCCAGCAGTTTATTAAGAACAGTTCACACAGATACGCAGTATTTT.

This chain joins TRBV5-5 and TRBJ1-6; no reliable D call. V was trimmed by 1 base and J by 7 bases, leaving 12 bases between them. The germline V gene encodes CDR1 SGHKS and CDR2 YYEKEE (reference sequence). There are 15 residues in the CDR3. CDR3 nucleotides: TGTGCCAGCAGCTTGTACGCAGCTAGCAATTCACCCCTCCACTTT. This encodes CASSLYAASNSPLHF.

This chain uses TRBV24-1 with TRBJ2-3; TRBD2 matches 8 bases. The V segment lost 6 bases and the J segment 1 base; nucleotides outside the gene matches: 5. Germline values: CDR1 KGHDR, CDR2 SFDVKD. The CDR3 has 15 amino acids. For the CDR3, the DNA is TGTGCCACCAGTCCCGCGGGGGGCGGCACAGATACGCAGTATTTT. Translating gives CATSPAGGGTDTQYF.

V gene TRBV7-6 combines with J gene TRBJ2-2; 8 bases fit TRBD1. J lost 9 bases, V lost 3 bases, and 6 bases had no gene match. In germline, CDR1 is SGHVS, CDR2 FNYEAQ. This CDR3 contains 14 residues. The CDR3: CASSLGQDRWELFF. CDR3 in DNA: TGTGCCAGCAGCTTGGGACAGGACCGTTGGGAGCTGTTTTTT.

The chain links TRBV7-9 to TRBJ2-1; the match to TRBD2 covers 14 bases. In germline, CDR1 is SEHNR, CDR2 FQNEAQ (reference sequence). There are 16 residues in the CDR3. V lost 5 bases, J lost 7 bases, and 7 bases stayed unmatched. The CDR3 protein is CASSTETSGRVNEQFF. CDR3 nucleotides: TGTGCCAGCAGCACGGAGACTAGCGGGAGGGTTAATGAGCAGTTCTTC.

CDR3 DNA sequence: TGCAGTGCTAGTCGACTAGCGGGGCGCCAAGAGACCCAGTACTTC. It encodes CSASRLAGRQETQYF. J is TRBJ2-5 and V is TRBV20-1, with 11 bases that match TRBD2. V lost 3 bases and J lost 1; bases outside the gene matches: 4. Germline values: CDR1 DFQATT, CDR2 SNEGSKA (reference sequence). CDR3 length: 15 residues.

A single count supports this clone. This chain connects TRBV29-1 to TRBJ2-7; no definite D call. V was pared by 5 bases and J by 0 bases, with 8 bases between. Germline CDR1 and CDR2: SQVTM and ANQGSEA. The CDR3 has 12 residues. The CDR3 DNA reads TGCAGCGTTCTGTCGAGCTCCTACGAGCAGTACGTC. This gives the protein CSVLSSSYEQYV.

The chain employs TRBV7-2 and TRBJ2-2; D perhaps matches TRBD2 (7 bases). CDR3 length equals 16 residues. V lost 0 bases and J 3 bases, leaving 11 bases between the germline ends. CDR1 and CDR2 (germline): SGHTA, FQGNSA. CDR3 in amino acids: CASSLAAGAYTGELFF. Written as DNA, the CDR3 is TGTGCCAGCAGCTTAGCTGCGGGGGCGTACACCGGGGAGCTGTTTTTT.

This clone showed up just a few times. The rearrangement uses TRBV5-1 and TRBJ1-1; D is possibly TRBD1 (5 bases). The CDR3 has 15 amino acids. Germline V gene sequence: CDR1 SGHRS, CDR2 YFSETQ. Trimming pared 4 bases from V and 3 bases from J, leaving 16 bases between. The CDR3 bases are TGCGCCAGCAGCCCGCTGAGGTCGGGGGACACTGAAGCTTTCTTT. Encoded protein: CASSPLRSGDTEAFF.